Below are 11 T cell receptor beta chains sequenced from a single sample in a study of regulatory T cells (dated by TCRdb to 2016 to 2019). Library preparation was by the immunoSEQ multiplex PCR assay. In the multiplex PCR, 52 forward TRBV primers and 13 reverse TRBJ primers were used, and assay-based and computational corrections were applied for amplification bias. TCRdb provides this immuneACCESS table in a form limited to in-frame rearrangements. Some clones are lacking; in checked studies, under half of them reflect an unresolved V gene, and why the rest are absent is not known. The sample profile shows 25,000 to 35,000 clones; 85% to 95% of them were found once. About 1.4% of the sample is held by the ten biggest clonotypes. Their antigens are not known. Here is what the overall study found, with its caveats: Conventional CD4+ T cells from CD3G-deficient patients were enriched for hydrophobic residues at CDR3 positions 6 and 7, suggesting more self-reactive specificities.

Material: conventional CD4+ T cells sorted from blood. Source of these receptors: a person between 18 and 30 years old with CD3G deficiency.

The J gene is TRBJ2-7, the V gene TRBV28, with D uncertain. CDR1 and CDR2 from the germline V gene are MDHEN and SYDVKM. The V gene lost 5 bases and the J gene lost 2 bases, with 16 bases spanning the gap. The CDR3 contains 15 residues. Here the CDR3 DNA reads TGTGCCAGCAGTGAGATGAAGGGTACCCCCTACGAGCAGTACTTC. This sequence encodes CASSEMKGTPYEQYF.

The chain employs TRBV29-1 and TRBJ1-2, with TRBD1 identical over 8 bases. The CDR3 consists of 13 residues. Unmatched junction bases numbered 9, after V lost 4 bases and J lost 8 bases. The V gene's germline CDR1 is SQVTM and CDR2 ANQGSEA. This CDR3 reads CSVVVDRGFGYTF. The CDR3 DNA is TGCAGCGTTGTTGTTGACAGGGGTTTCGGCTACACCTTC. Full variable domain (remainder filled in from reference TRBV29-1 and TRBJ1-2): SAVISQKPSRDICQRGTSLTIQCQVDSQVTMMFWYRQQPGQSLTLIATANQGSEATYESGFVIDKFPISRPNLTFSTLTVSNMSPEDSSIYLCSVVVDRGFGYTFGSGTRLTVV.

This clone was counted only a few times. This chain connects TRBV6-1 to TRBJ1-2, with 7 bases matching TRBD1. The CDR3 loop spans 12 amino acids. Losses at the gene ends were 5 bases for V and 3 bases for J; bases not matched to a gene: 0. CDR1 is MNHNS, CDR2 SASEGT, per germline. CDR3 sequence: CASSTGDYGYTF. The CDR3 DNA reads as TGTGCCAGCAGTACAGGGGACTATGGCTACACCTTC.

V and J are TRBV6-1 and TRBJ2-7, with 7 bases fitting TRBD1. Trimming at V came to 5 bases and at J to 3 bases, leaving 7 bases not matched to a gene. The CDR3 totals 14 residues. Looked up from germline, CDR1 is MNHNS and CDR2 is SASEGT. Here the CDR3 DNA reads TGTGCCAGCAGTCCGAGGACAGGCAACTACGAGCAGTACTTC. It yields the protein CASSPRTGNYEQYF.

The chain recombines TRBV19 with TRBJ2-5; 10 bases line up with TRBD2. Per germline, CDR1 LNHDA and CDR2 SQIVND (reference sequence). CDR3 length equals 15 residues. J lost 2 bases, V lost 4 bases, and 4 bases had no gene match. The CDR3 bases are TGTGCCAGTAGTAGGACTAGCGGATTTCAAGAGACCCAGTACTTC. Protein sequence: CASSRTSGFQETQYF.

The J gene is TRBJ2-1, the V gene TRBV28; D gene ambiguous. Trimming removed 6 bases from V and 8 bases from J, with 14 bases in between. CDR1 and CDR2 (germline): MDHEN, SYDVKM. This CDR3 spans 13 amino acids. CDR3 bases: TGTGCCAGCAGACCTCTTACAATGGATGAGCAGTTCTTC. This gives the protein CASRPLTMDEQFF.

V gene TRBV6-1 combines with J gene TRBJ2-2, with a possible D match to TRBD2 (7 bases). Deletions cut 4 bases from V and 4 bases from J, with 13 bases between. The CDR3 has 15 residues. Germline CDR1 is MNHNS and CDR2 is SASEGT. The CDR3 DNA sequence: TGTGCCAGCAGTGGATGGGGGGGCACCACCGGGGAGCTGTTTTTT. Its translation: CASSGWGGTTGELFF.

The V call is TRBV6-1, the J call TRBJ2-1; D perhaps matches TRBD1 (5 bases). The CDR3 has 14 residues. V lost 4 bases and J lost 4, with 11 bases in between. CDR1 is MNHNS and CDR2 is SASEGT in the germline V gene. This CDR3 is CASSVTASYNEQFF. The DNA of the CDR3 is TGTGCCAGCAGTGTGACAGCCAGTTACAATGAGCAGTTCTTC.

The CDR3: CASSLVPGANVLTF. CDR3 nucleotides: TGTGCCAGCAGCTTAGTCCCTGGGGCCAACGTCCTGACTTTC. The genes are TRBV7-7 and TRBJ2-6; D ambiguous. V was trimmed by 1 base and J by 2 bases, leaving 3 bases between them. Germline-derived CDR1 and CDR2 are SSHAT and FNYEAQ (reference sequence). The CDR3 is 14 residues long.

The V call is TRBV23-1, the J call TRBJ2-5, with D tentatively TRBD2 (6 bases). TRBV23-1 is an open reading frame, and its role is uncertain. This CDR3 has 14 residues. Trimming shortened V by 7 bases and J by 0 bases, and 12 bases separated the two germline ends. The chain's CDR3 is CASTHGGNQETQYF. CDR3 in DNA: TGCGCCAGCACCCATGGCGGGAACCAAGAGACCCAGTACTTC.

The chain has TRBV10-3 and TRBJ2-1; D unclear. The CDR3 covers 12 residues. V was clipped by 10 bases and J by 9 bases, with 16 bases between them. Germline lookup yields CDR1 ENHRY and CDR2 SYGVKD. The CDR3 here is CATRGSGGEQFF. The CDR3 DNA reads TGTGCCACCCGCGGATCCGGCGGTGAGCAGTTCTTC.